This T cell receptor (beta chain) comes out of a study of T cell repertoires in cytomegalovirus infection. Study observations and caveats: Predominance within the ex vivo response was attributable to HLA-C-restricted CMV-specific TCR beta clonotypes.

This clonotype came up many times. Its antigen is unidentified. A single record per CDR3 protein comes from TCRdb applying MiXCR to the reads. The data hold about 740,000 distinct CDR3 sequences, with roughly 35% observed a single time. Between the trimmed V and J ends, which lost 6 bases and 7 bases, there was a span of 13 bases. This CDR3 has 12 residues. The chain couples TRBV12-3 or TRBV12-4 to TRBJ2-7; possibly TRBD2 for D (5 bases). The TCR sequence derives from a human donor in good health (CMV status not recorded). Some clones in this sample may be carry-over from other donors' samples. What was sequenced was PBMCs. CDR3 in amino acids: CASRTSTGEQYF. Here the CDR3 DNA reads TGTGCCAGCAGGACCTCGACGGGGGAGCAGTACTTC.